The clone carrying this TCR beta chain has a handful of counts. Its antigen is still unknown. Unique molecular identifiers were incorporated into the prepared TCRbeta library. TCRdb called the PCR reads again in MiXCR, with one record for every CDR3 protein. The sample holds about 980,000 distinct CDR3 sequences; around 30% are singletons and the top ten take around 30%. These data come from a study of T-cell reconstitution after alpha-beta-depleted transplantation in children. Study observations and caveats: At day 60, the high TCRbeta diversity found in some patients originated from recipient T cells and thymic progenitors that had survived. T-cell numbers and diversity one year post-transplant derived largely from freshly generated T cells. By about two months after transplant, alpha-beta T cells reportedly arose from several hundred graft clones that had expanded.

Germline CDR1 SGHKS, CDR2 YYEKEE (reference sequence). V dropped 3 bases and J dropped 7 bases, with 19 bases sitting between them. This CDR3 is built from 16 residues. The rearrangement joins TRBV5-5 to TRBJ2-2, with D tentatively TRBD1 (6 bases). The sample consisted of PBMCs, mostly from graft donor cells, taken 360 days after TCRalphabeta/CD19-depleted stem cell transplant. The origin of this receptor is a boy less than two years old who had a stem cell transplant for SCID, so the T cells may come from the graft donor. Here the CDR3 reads CASSSGQSIAGGELFF. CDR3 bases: TGTGCCAGCAGCTCAGGACAGTCCATCGCCGGCGGGGAGCTGTTTTTT.